The subject of this entry is one T cell receptor beta chain. Its matching antigen is unknown. This table comes from immunoSEQ multiplex PCR, and its TCRdb copy is limited to in-frame clones, with some not included. The profile shows tens of thousands of clones, roughly nine tenths of them singletons. The data originate from a study of T cell repertoires in ileal Crohn's disease. Study-level background: Biopsies of the neoterminal ileum at postoperative colonoscopy form M6 samples.

The CDR3 is 14 residues long. Per germline, CDR1 SGHNT and CDR2 YYREEE (reference sequence). With 4 bases removed from V and 4 bases from J, the gap between germline ends came to 12 bases. Time point given: neoterminal ileum biopsy at postoperative endoscopy, about 6 months after surgery. Broader study findings: Every patient over 26.8% clonality showed endoscopic recurrence. Active smokers at surgery had more clonal expansions than non-smokers. Postoperative endoscopy occurred within one year, median approximately 7 months.

The chain carries TRBV5-4 and TRBJ2-1; no clear D gene. Sample: ileal tissue. The clonotype comes from an adult with Crohn's disease. DNA of the CDR3: TGTGCCAGCAGCCGCCGGTCGGGTTACAATGAGCAGTTCTTC. Encoded protein: CASSRRSGYNEQFF.